Detailed here is one T cell receptor beta chain. This sample stems from a study of blood T cell repertoires in COVID-19. The CDR3 runs to 16 residues. Germline V CDR1 and CDR2: SSHAT, FNYEAQ (reference sequence). V shed 3 bases, J shed 3 bases, and the junction held 4 bases outside the gene matches. Authors' data handling: The authors estimated nucleated cell counts from reference gene primer amplification. TCRdb keeps only in-frame clones here, not all; method: immunoSEQ multiplex PCR. That table supplies the V and J calls and clone size; D and trimming were determined from the DNA. The sample includes around 80,000 clones, more than 85% seen only once; the top ten take around 0.6%.

This chain connects TRBV7-7 to TRBJ2-1; TRBD2 agrees at 11 bases. This receptor was identified in a man aged 55 to 70 with acute or convalescent COVID-19. The sequencing sample was made of peripheral blood. The CDR3 region has the DNA TGTGCCAGCAGCTTCCCGACTAGCGGGAACTACAATGAGCAGTTCTTC. Its protein product is CASSFPTSGNYNEQFF.